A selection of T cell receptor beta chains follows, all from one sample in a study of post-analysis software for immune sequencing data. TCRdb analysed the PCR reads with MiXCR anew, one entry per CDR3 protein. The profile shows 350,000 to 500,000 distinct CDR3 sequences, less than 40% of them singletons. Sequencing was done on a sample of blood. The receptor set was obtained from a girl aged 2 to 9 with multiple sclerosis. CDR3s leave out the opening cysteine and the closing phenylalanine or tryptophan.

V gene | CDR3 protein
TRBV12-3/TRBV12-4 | ASSGLLTDTQY
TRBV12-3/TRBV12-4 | ASRKTAANYGYT
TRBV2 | ASSAQGLVYEQY
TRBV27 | ASRKDQGGSYNSPLH
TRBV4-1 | ASSVGYATNEKLF
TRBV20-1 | SARRDSRYNEQF
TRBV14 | ASSGGQGDTLH
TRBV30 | AWSAGGTQY
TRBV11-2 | ASSFGENPNTEAF
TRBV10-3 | AISVGQTTRSYEQY
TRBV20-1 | SARDTAAGAITDTQY
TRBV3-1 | ASSHIGPHNEQF
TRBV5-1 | ASSRDSQMGETQY
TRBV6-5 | ASSSRGTGANVLT
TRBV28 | ASSSPSWATEAF
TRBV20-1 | SARRQNTEAF
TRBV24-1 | ATSEPGGAETQY
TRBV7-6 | ASSLGTSINEQF
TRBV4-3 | ASSQGLGLAGNEQF
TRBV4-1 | ANSPIPGGGGPYEQY
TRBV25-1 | ASSGSSGQETQY
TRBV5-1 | ASSSGQNSYNEQF